This T cell receptor beta chain was captured in a study of cytomegalovirus exposure and HLA in healthy donors. All donors participated as healthy donors of bone marrow. Germline CDR1 and CDR2: SEHNR and FQNEAQ (reference sequence). The CDR3 covers 13 residues. The study ran its PCR with 60 Vbeta and 13 Jbeta primers. Repertoires were generated with immunoSEQ multiplex PCR, while TCRdb's copy carries only in-frame clones and drops some. The sample holds around 64,000 clones, 65% to 75% seen once. This clone appeared a single time. The junction shows a germline mismatch at one end, possibly a read error.

The sample was PBMCs. The clonotype originates from a man aged 25-40 years in good health and CMV-seropositive. The chain uses TRBV7-9 and TRBJ2-7; 7 bases are a match to TRBD1. The CDR3 is CSSSWDSYYEQYF. The CDR3 DNA reads TGTTCCAGCAGCTGGGACAGCTACTACGAGCAGTACTTC. The full variable domain, with the rest looked up from reference TRBV7-9 and TRBJ2-7, is DTGVSQNPRHKITKRGQNVTFRCDPISEHNRLYWYRQTLGQGPEFLTYFQNEAQLEKSRLLSDRFSAERPKGSFSTLEIQRTEQGDSAMYLCSSSWDSYYEQYFGPGTRLTVT.